These 9 T cell receptor beta chains originate from one sample sequenced in a study of cytomegalovirus exposure and HLA in healthy donors. With 60 Vbeta and 13 Jbeta primers, the PCR was carried out. The repertoire was sequenced with immunoSEQ multiplex PCR; TCRdb's copy has only in-frame clones and lacks some. The sample lists some 65,000 clones; roughly 80% were seen once. What was sequenced was PBMCs. These receptor sequences come from a girl aged 5-17 years in good health and CMV-seropositive.

The chain joins TRBV15 to TRBJ1-4; D remains unclear. Per germline, CDR1 LNHNV and CDR2 YYDKDF (reference sequence). The CDR3 has 14 residues. V gave up 1 base and J gave up 7 bases, with 10 bases separating them. The CDR3 here is CATSRARASEKLFF. The CDR3 DNA reads as TGTGCCACCAGCAGAGCGCGAGCTAGTGAAAAACTGTTTTTT.

This clone has a handful of counts. This rearrangement joins TRBV2 to TRBJ2-7; D may be TRBD2 (5 bases). Between the trimmed V and J ends, which lost 8 bases and 3 bases, there was a span of 14 bases. The CDR3 sequence is 13 residues long. Germline-derived CDR1 and CDR2 are SNHLY and FYNNEI. The CDR3 nucleotides are TGTGCCAGCTCAAGGTACGGGGACTACGAGCAGTACTTC. Translation: CASSRYGDYEQYF.

The chain recombines TRBV5-6 with TRBJ2-5; no definite D call. The V and J ends lost 0 bases and 5 bases respectively, with 5 bases between them. The CDR3 has 12 amino acids. Germline CDR1 reads SGHDT; CDR2 reads YYEEEE. The CDR3 nucleotides are TGTGCCAGCAGCTTGGGGCGGGAGACCCAGTACTTC. This translates into CASSLGRETQYF.

The chain uses TRBV7-2 and TRBJ1-6; weak D call: TRBD1 (5 bases). The V and J ends lost 4 bases and 7 bases respectively, with 14 bases between them. Germline loops: CDR1 SGHTA, CDR2 FQGNSA. The CDR3 has 15 residues. The CDR3 coding sequence is TGTGCCAGCAGCTCCCAGGGCCGGCGGAATTCACCCCTCCACTTT. Encoded protein: CASSSQGRRNSPLHF.

In the case of this clone: Germline is not matched at one junction end, which may reflect a read error. The DNA of the CDR3 is TGTGCCAGCAGTTTAAGCGGACTGAACATTGAAGCTTTCTTT. Amino acids: CASSLSGLNIEAFF. The genes are TRBV27 and TRBJ1-1; D remains unclear. The CDR3 runs 14 residues. CDR1 and CDR2 (germline): MNHEY, SMNVEV (reference sequence).

This clone has only one observation. The junction differs from germline at one of its ends, possibly a read error. The same CDR3 is also encoded by other DNA sequences in this sample. The chain joins TRBV5-1 to TRBJ2-2, with D perhaps TRBD2 (7 bases). Germline values: CDR1 SGHRS, CDR2 YFSETQ. This CDR3 is built from 16 residues. The CDR3 DNA follows: TGCGCCAGCAACTTGGGGGGGACACAACTCACCGGGGAGCTGTTTTTT. Translating it yields CASNLGGTQLTGELFF.

V gene TRBV5-1 combines with J gene TRBJ1-1, with unresolved D. Trimming cost V 1 base and J 5 bases, with 9 bases left between them. Per the germline V gene, CDR1 is SGHRS and CDR2 is YFSETQ. This CDR3 is 13 amino acids long. In DNA form, the CDR3 reads TGCGCCAGCAGCTTGCGGGGAGAGACTGAAGCTTTCTTT. Protein sequence: CASSLRGETEAFF.

This clone was detected only a few times. The chain combines TRBV4-2 with TRBJ2-7; D possibly corresponds to TRBD2 (6 bases). CDR3 length: 12 residues. Germline V gene lookup returns CDR1 LGHNA and CDR2 YNFKEQ. With 3 bases removed from V and 4 bases from J, the gap between germline ends came to 7 bases. The CDR3 DNA reads TGTGCCAGCAGCCAGGGGGGTTACGAGCAGTACTTC. Translation: CASSQGGYEQYF.

The CDR3 region is CASSLGGGAEYEQYF. CDR3 coding DNA: TGTGCCAGCAGTTTAGGCGGGGGGGCAGAGTACGAGCAGTACTTC. The J gene is TRBJ2-7, the V gene TRBV28, with 9 bases fitting TRBD2. Looked up from germline, CDR1 is MDHEN and CDR2 is SYDVKM. The J segment lost 4 bases and the V segment lost 2 bases, leaving 6 bases of the junction unmatched. The CDR3 length is 15 residues. Combining the CDR3 with reference TRBV28 and TRBJ2-7 gives the whole variable domain DVKVTQSSRYLVKRTGEKVFLECVQDMDHENMFWYRQDPGLGLRLIYFSYDVKMKEKGDIPEGYSVSREKKERFSLILESASTNQTSMYLCASSLGGGAEYEQYFGPGTRLTVT.